This entry lists 32 T cell receptor beta chains sequenced from one sample in a study of shared clonotypes between healthy human individuals. Libraries were prepared by immunoSEQ multiplex PCR; TCRdb keeps only in-frame clonotypes and omits some of them. The sample yields 2 million to 2.5 million clones, 92% seen once. Sequenced input: naive CD4+ T cells from PBMCs. As for subset: CD45RA+ positively selected. Receptor source: a man in his late teens or twenties in good health. Some clones in this sample may be carry-over from other donors' samples.

This chain uses TRBV13 with TRBJ2-7; 8 positions match TRBD2. J gave up 3 bases and V 3 bases, and 7 bases lay outside the gene matches. Germline V lookup: CDR1 PRHDT, CDR2 FYEKMQ (reference sequence). The CDR3 spans 15 residues. The CDR3 coding sequence is TGTGCCAGCAGCTTTAAGGGACTAGGCGTCTACGAGCAGTACTTC. As protein: CASSFKGLGVYEQYF.

V gene TRBV6-1 combines with J gene TRBJ2-2; 9 bases match TRBD2. The V gene end was trimmed by 8 bases and the J gene end by 7 bases; junction bases not matched to a gene: 11. CDR3 length equals 15 residues. Per the germline V gene, CDR1 is MNHNS and CDR2 is SASEGT. CDR3 sequence reads: CASVWGLAPGGELFF. Written as DNA, the CDR3 is TGTGCCAGCGTCTGGGGACTAGCTCCTGGCGGGGAGCTGTTTTTT.

The rearrangement links TRBV9 to TRBJ1-4; TRBD1 agrees at 8 bases. The V gene end was trimmed by 4 bases and the J gene end by 0 bases; junction bases not matched to a gene: 8. Germline V gene sequence: CDR1 SGDLS, CDR2 YYNGEE. The CDR3 length is 17 residues. The CDR3 loop reads CASSTSGGFATNEKLFF. In DNA, the CDR3 is TGTGCCAGCAGCACCTCAGGGGGCTTCGCAACTAATGAAAAACTGTTTTTT.

With respect to this clone: This sample also contains other DNA sequences that code for the same CDR3. The chain links TRBV9 to TRBJ1-2; D gene uncertain. Germline V gene data show CDR1 as SGDLS and CDR2 as YYNGEE. CDR3 length: 12 amino acids. The V and J ends lost 0 bases and 3 bases respectively, with 3 bases between them. CDR3 DNA sequence: TGTGCCAGCAGCGTAGAAGACTATGGCTACACCTTC. It encodes CASSVEDYGYTF.

This chain links TRBV7-9 with TRBJ2-5, with D perhaps being TRBD1 or TRBD2 (5 bases each). V dropped 2 bases and J dropped 7 bases, with 17 bases sitting between them. CDR1 and CDR2 from the germline V gene are SEHNR and FQNEAQ (reference sequence). The CDR3 consists of 15 residues. The DNA for the CDR3 is TGTGCCAGCAGCTTATTGGGGGTAGAGACGGGGACCCAGTACTTC. Residues: CASSLLGVETGTQYF.

V gene TRBV10-3 combines with J gene TRBJ1-2, with D perhaps matching TRBD1 (5 bases). Trimming pared 2 bases from V and 4 bases from J, leaving 8 bases between. CDR3 length: 13 residues. Per the germline V gene, CDR1 is ENHRY and CDR2 is SYGVKD. The CDR3 here is CAISEGALYGYTF. CDR3 nucleotide sequence: TGTGCCATCAGTGAGGGGGCACTCTATGGCTACACCTTC.

This chain links TRBV28 with TRBJ1-1; the D is unclear. The CDR3 totals 12 residues. Germline loops: CDR1 MDHEN, CDR2 SYDVKM. V was clipped by 2 bases and J by 10 bases, with 11 bases between them. The CDR3 protein is CASSLRREGAFF. DNA of the CDR3: TGTGCCAGCAGTTTAAGACGGGAAGGAGCTTTCTTT.

The chain employs TRBV11-2 and TRBJ1-1; D call uncertain. With 5 bases removed from V and 0 bases from J, the gap between germline ends came to 13 bases. CDR3 length equals 15 residues. In germline, CDR1 is SGHAT, CDR2 FQNNGV. The CDR3 DNA is TGTGCCAGCAGCAAGTCGGGCGGCTTGAACACTGAAGCTTTCTTT. It translates to CASSKSGGLNTEAFF. The full variable domain, its missing parts supplied by reference TRBV11-2 and TRBJ1-1, is EAGVAQSPRYKIIEKRQSVAFWCNPISGHATLYWYQQILGQGPKLLIQFQNNGVVDDSQLPKDRFSAERLKGVDSTLKIQPAKLEDSAVYLCASSKSGGLNTEAFFGQGTRLTVV.

The chain uses TRBV29-1 and TRBJ2-3; D unresolved. Trimming cost V 1 base and J 3 bases, with 5 bases left between them. The CDR3 spans 12 residues. CDR1 and CDR2 (germline): SQVTM, ANQGSEA. DNA for the CDR3: TGCAGCGTTGAAGCCGCAACAGATACGCAGTATTTT. Translating gives CSVEAATDTQYF.

This chain uses TRBV29-1 with TRBJ1-4; D is uncertain. Trimming removed 5 bases at V and 3 bases at J, with 7 bases between. This CDR3 region has 12 residues. Germline CDR1 SQVTM, CDR2 ANQGSEA. The CDR3: CSVSGSNEKLFF. For the CDR3, the DNA is TGCAGCGTTAGTGGGTCTAATGAAAAACTGTTTTTT.

The genes are TRBV6-6 and TRBJ2-3; no reliable D call. Germline values: CDR1 MNHNY, CDR2 SVGAGI (reference sequence). Trimming stripped 6 bases from V and 0 bases from J, with 7 bases between. The CDR3 sequence is 13 residues long. The CDR3 nucleotides are TGTGCCAGCAGACTTGACAGCACAGATACGCAGTATTTT. Translating it yields CASRLDSTDTQYF.

This sequence joins TRBV10-3 and TRBJ2-1; perhaps TRBD1 as D (5 bases). The V end was cut by 2 bases, the J end by 4 bases, with 15 bases between. Germline values: CDR1 ENHRY, CDR2 SYGVKD. This CDR3 spans 16 amino acids. The CDR3 DNA is TGTGCCATCAGTGAGGCCGACAGAAGCAGATACAATGAGCAGTTCTTC. Translation: CAISEADRSRYNEQFF.

The chain combines TRBV5-1 with TRBJ2-3; D possibly corresponds to TRBD2 (6 bases). Germline assignment: CDR1 SGHRS and CDR2 YFSETQ. V lost 2 bases and J 0 bases, leaving 22 bases between the germline ends. The CDR3 loop spans 19 amino acids. The DNA for the CDR3 is TGCGCCAGCAGCTTATCCAGAGGACTAAATATGATTAGCACAGATACGCAGTATTTT. This codes for CASSLSRGLNMISTDTQYF. Combining the CDR3 with reference TRBV5-1 and TRBJ2-3 gives the whole variable domain KAGVTQTPRYLIKTRGQQVTLSCSPISGHRSVSWYQQTPGQGLQFLFEYFSETQRNKGNFPGRFSGRQFSNSRSEMNVSTLELGDSALYLCASSLSRGLNMISTDTQYFGPGTRLTVL.

The V gene is TRBV5-8, the J gene TRBJ1-4; 8 bases align to TRBD1. The CDR3 is made up of 16 amino acids. V was clipped by 3 bases and J by 3 bases; unmatched bases: 7. The germline CDR1 and CDR2 sequences are SGHTS and YDEGEE. In DNA, the CDR3 is TGTGCCAGCAGCTCGACTCAGGGGGCGCCTAATGAAAAACTGTTTTTT. Amino acids: CASSSTQGAPNEKLFF. The complete variable domain, with remaining parts taken from reference TRBV5-8 and TRBJ1-4, reads EAGVTQSPTHLIKTRGQQATLRCSPISGHTSVYWYQQALGLGLQFLLWYDEGEERNRGNFPPRFSGRQFPNYSSELNVNALELEDSALYLCASSSTQGAPNEKLFFGSGTQLSVL.

V gene TRBV28 combines with J gene TRBJ1-2; D unresolved. Germline assignment: CDR1 MDHEN and CDR2 SYDVKM. The CDR3 loop spans 16 amino acids. Trimming removed 1 base from V and 0 bases from J, with 12 bases in between. The CDR3 loop reads CASSLSRAPANYGYTF. The CDR3 DNA follows: TGTGCCAGCAGTTTATCCCGTGCCCCAGCTAACTATGGCTACACCTTC.

The chain has TRBV28 and TRBJ2-4; 7 bases map to TRBD2. The germline CDR1 and CDR2 sequences are MDHEN and SYDVKM. The CDR3 spans 15 residues. V gave up 4 bases and J gave up 8 bases; unmatched junction bases: 11. This chain's CDR3 is CASSSSVVAGDIQYF. Written as DNA, the CDR3 is TGTGCCAGCAGTTCCTCGGTTGTGGCGGGAGACATTCAGTACTTC.

The chain carries TRBV2 and TRBJ2-5; D remains unclear. The CDR3 covers 11 residues. V lost 10 bases to trimming and J lost 0 bases, with 6 bases between them. CDR1 is SNHLY, CDR2 FYNNEI, per germline. The CDR3: CATVYQETQYF. The CDR3 DNA follows: TGTGCCACCGTGTACCAAGAGACCCAGTACTTC. Based on the CDR3 plus reference TRBV2 and TRBJ2-5, the full variable domain is EPEVTQTPSHQVTQMGQEVILRCVPISNHLYFYWYRQILGQKVEFLVSFYNNEISEKSEIFDDQFSVERPDGSNFTLKIRSTKLEDSAMYFCATVYQETQYFGPGTRLLVL.

The genes are TRBV28 and TRBJ2-7; tentative D call: TRBD1 (5 bases). V lost 10 bases and J lost 0, with 16 bases in between. CDR3 length equals 14 residues. Germline V gene data show CDR1 as MDHEN and CDR2 as SYDVKM. The CDR3: CATTWGVSSYEQYF. The CDR3 DNA reads as TGTGCCACCACGTGGGGCGTCAGCTCCTACGAGCAGTACTTC.

This sequence joins TRBV27 and TRBJ2-5; D not resolved. The germline V gene has CDR1 MNHEY and CDR2 SMNVEV (reference sequence). This CDR3 comprises 15 residues. The ends were cut back, 5 bases at V and 0 bases at J, with 13 bases in the middle. This CDR3 is CASSHSGHNQETQYF. Written as DNA, the CDR3 is TGTGCCAGCAGTCACTCCGGGCACAACCAAGAGACCCAGTACTTC.

This chain links TRBV30 with TRBJ2-7, with a possible D match to TRBD1 (5 bases). The CDR3 is made up of 12 amino acids. Germline assignment: CDR1 GTSNPN and CDR2 SVGIG (reference sequence). The DNA for the CDR3 is TGTGCTACGGAACGCCGACAGAGAGAGCAGTACTTC. Its translation is CATERRQREQYF.

The J gene is TRBJ2-7, the V gene TRBV30; D is uncertain. CDR3 size: 13 residues. CDR1 is GTSNPN, CDR2 SVGIG, per germline (reference sequence). V shed 4 bases and J shed 2 bases, with 12 bases lying between them. The CDR3 region has the DNA TGTGCCTGGAAACCTCCCTCCACCTACGAGCAGTACTTC. It translates to CAWKPPSTYEQYF.

This chain uses TRBV2 with TRBJ2-3; 7 bases fit TRBD2. The CDR3 loop spans 14 amino acids. Germline lookup yields CDR1 SNHLY and CDR2 FYNNEI. V lost 6 bases and J lost 3; bases outside the gene matches: 6. CDR3: CASSFRTSTDTQYF. CDR3 bases: TGTGCCAGCAGCTTTCGGACTAGTACAGATACGCAGTATTTT.

The chain combines TRBV9 with TRBJ2-7; D ambiguous. V lost 0 bases, J lost 6 bases, and 7 bases lay in between. The CDR3 totals 12 residues. Germline values: CDR1 SGDLS, CDR2 YYNGEE. The CDR3 coding sequence is TGTGCCAGCAGCGTAGACATCGGCGAGCAGTACTTC. Translating gives CASSVDIGEQYF. Full variable domain (rest looked up from reference TRBV9 and TRBJ2-7): DSGVTQTPKHLITATGQRVTLRCSPRSGDLSVYWYQQSLDQGLQFLIQYYNGEERAKGNILERFSAQQFPDLHSELNLSSLELGDSALYFCASSVDIGEQYFGPGTRLTVT.

As for this clone: The same CDR3 can be traced to other DNA sequences in this sample. The chain uses TRBV5-1 and TRBJ2-7, with D unresolved. The length of the CDR3 is 12 residues. Per the germline V gene, CDR1 is SGHRS and CDR2 is YFSETQ. Trimming pared 0 bases from V and 7 bases from J, leaving 8 bases between. The CDR3: CASSLETGEQYF. The CDR3 DNA reads as TGCGCCAGCAGCTTGGAGACGGGTGAGCAGTACTTC.

The V call is TRBV27, the J call TRBJ1-6; no clear D gene. The CDR3 runs 12 residues. Germline V CDR1 and CDR2: MNHEY, SMNVEV (reference sequence). Trimming removed 10 bases at V and 6 bases at J, with 10 bases between. CDR3 sequence: CATGQLNSPLHF. CDR3 in DNA: TGTGCCACGGGCCAGCTTAATTCACCCCTCCACTTT.

This chain uses TRBV6-1 with TRBJ1-1; 7 bases match TRBD1. J gave up 0 bases and V 11 bases, and 12 bases lay outside the gene matches. The CDR3 spans 15 residues. Germline V gene lookup returns CDR1 MNHNS and CDR2 SASEGT. The CDR3 nucleotides are TGTGCCGTACGCTGGGGGGACAGCCTGAACACTGAAGCTTTCTTT. This codes for CAVRWGDSLNTEAFF.

The rearrangement links TRBV5-1 to TRBJ2-1, with D unclear. The germline V gene has CDR1 SGHRS and CDR2 YFSETQ. V lost 0 bases and J 7 bases, leaving 17 bases between the germline ends. This CDR3 spans 16 amino acids. CDR3 coding DNA: TGCGCCAGCAGCTTGGGCGCCTCCCGCTGGGTAAATGAGCAGTTCTTC. Its protein is CASSLGASRWVNEQFF.

The chain uses TRBV7-2 and TRBJ1-5, with D perhaps matching TRBD1 (5 bases). The CDR3 consists of 15 residues. Germline CDR1 SGHTA, CDR2 FQGNSA. V was trimmed by 5 bases and J by 11 bases, leaving 22 bases between them. CDR3 region: CASSPSGALGGTQHF. In nucleotides, the CDR3 is TGTGCCAGCAGCCCTAGCGGGGCGCTCGGTGGGACCCAGCATTTT.

The chain recombines TRBV18 with TRBJ1-1; D perhaps matches TRBD1 (5 bases). The CDR3 runs 16 residues. Per the germline V gene, CDR1 is KGHSH and CDR2 is LQKENI. V was cut by 3 bases and J by 4 bases, with 18 bases left in between. Here the CDR3 reads CASSPPNLGQSTEAFF. CDR3 DNA sequence: TGTGCCAGCTCACCCCCGAATCTCGGACAATCCACTGAAGCTTTCTTT.

The V gene is TRBV6-5, the J gene TRBJ2-5; the match to TRBD2 covers 9 bases. From germline, CDR1 is MNHEY and CDR2 SVGAGI. V shed 0 bases, J shed 5 bases, and the junction held 4 bases outside the gene matches. This CDR3 comprises 15 residues. In DNA form, the CDR3 reads TGTGCCAGCAGTTACTCGATAACTAGCGGGGAGACCCAGTACTTC. It encodes CASSYSITSGETQYF.

This chain joins TRBV18 and TRBJ2-5, with 13 bases aligning to TRBD2. The CDR3 extends over 17 amino acids. Germline-derived CDR1 and CDR2 are KGHSH and LQKENI. V lost 1 base to trimming and J lost 5 bases; unmatched junction nucleotides: 7. CDR3 nucleotide sequence: TGTGCCAGCTCACCACGGGCCGGACTAGCGGGAGTGGAGACCCAGTACTTC. Protein product: CASSPRAGLAGVETQYF.

V and J are TRBV28 and TRBJ2-7, with a weak D call TRBD2 (5 bases). The CDR3 has 16 amino acids. Germline loops: CDR1 MDHEN, CDR2 SYDVKM. V was shortened by 7 bases and J by 1 base, with 20 bases between the two germline ends. CDR3: CASTPAWLGSSYEQYF. Here the CDR3 DNA reads TGTGCCAGCACCCCGGCGTGGCTGGGGAGTTCCTACGAGCAGTACTTC.